The sequence of this T cell receptor (beta chain) was determined in a study of blood T cell repertoires in COVID-19. Study in general: Sources were T cells, B-cell-depleted T cells, or PBMCs; the material itself was cDNA or gDNA.

In the study's own analysis: Reference gene primer amplification gave estimated nucleated cell counts. The protocol was immunoSEQ multiplex PCR, while the TCRdb copy is restricted to in-frame clones and leaves out a portion. V and J calls and clone size come straight from that table; D and trimming were deduced from the DNA. The sample consists of 75,000 to 100,000 clones, approximately 86% of them appearing once. V shed 6 bases, J shed 1 base, and the junction held 6 bases outside the gene matches. Germline V gives CDR1 SQVTM, CDR2 ANQGSEA. The CDR3 is made up of 17 amino acids. The chain carries TRBV29-1 and TRBJ2-2; 15 bases line up with TRBD2. Sequencing was performed on peripheral blood. The receptor was isolated from a woman older than 75 with acute or convalescent COVID-19. The CDR3 reads CSVTGLAGGMNTGELFF. The CDR3 region has the DNA TGCAGCGTGACCGGACTAGCGGGAGGGATGAACACCGGGGAGCTGTTTTTT.